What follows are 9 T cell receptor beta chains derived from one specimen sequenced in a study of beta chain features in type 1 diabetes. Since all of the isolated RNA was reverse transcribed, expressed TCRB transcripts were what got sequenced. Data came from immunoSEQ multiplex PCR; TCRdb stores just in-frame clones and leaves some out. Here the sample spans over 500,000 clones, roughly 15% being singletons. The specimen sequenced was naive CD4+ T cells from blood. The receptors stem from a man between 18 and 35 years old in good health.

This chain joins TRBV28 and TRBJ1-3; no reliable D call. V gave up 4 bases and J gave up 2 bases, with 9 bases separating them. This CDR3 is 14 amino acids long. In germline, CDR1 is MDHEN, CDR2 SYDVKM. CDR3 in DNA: TGTGCCAGCAGTTCGCCGGGCACTGGAAACACCATATATTTT. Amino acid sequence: CASSSPGTGNTIYF.

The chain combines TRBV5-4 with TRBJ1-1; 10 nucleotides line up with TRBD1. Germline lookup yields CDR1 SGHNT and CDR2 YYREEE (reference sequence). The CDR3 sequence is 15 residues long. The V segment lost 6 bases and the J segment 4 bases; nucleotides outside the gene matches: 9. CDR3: CASNRDRGGSTEAFF. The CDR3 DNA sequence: TGTGCCAGCAACCGGGACAGGGGCGGGAGCACTGAAGCTTTCTTT.

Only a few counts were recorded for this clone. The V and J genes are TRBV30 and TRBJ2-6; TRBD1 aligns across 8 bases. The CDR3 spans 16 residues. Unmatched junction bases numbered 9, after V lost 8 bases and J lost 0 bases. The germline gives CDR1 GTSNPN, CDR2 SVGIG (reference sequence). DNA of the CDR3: TGTGCCGCTACAGGGGGGAGCTACTCTGGGGCCAACGTCCTGACTTTC. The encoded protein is CAATGGSYSGANVLTF.

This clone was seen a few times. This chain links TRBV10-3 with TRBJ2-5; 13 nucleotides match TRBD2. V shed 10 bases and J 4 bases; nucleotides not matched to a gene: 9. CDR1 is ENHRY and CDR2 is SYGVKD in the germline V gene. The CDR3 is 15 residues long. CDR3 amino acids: CASRGLAGVAETQYF. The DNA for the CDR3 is TGTGCCAGCCGCGGACTAGCGGGAGTAGCAGAGACCCAGTACTTC.

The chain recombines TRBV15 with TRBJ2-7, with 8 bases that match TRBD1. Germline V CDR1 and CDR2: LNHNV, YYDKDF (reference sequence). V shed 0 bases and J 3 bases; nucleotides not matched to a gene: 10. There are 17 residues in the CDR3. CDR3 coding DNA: TGTGCCACCAGCAGAGATTGGCGTACAGGGGGTGTCTACGAGCAGTACTTC. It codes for CATSRDWRTGGVYEQYF. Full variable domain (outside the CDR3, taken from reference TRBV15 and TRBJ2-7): DAMVIQNPRYQVTQFGKPVTLSCSQTLNHNVMYWYQQKSSQAPKLLFHYYDKDFNNEADTPDNFQSRRPNTSFCFLDIRSPGLGDTAMYLCATSRDWRTGGVYEQYFGPGTRLTVT.

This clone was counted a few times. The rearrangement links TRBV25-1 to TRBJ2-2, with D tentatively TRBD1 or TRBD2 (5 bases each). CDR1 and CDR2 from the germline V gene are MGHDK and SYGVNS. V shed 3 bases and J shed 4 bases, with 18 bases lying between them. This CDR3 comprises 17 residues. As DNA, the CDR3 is TGTGCCAGCAGTGACCAGGAACAGGCTCGGGGCACCGGGGAGCTGTTTTTT. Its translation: CASSDQEQARGTGELFF.

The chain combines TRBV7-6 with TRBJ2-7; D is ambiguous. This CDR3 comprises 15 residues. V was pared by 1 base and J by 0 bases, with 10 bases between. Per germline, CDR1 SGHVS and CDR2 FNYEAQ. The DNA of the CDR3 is TGTGCCAGCAGCTTAGGATCATCATCCTCCTACGAGCAGTACTTC. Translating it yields CASSLGSSSSYEQYF.

This CDR3 reads CASSQSTRYEQYF. The CDR3 DNA is TGCGCCAGCAGTCAATCTACCAGATACGAGCAGTACTTC. This chain connects TRBV23-1 to TRBJ2-7; D is uncertain. TRBV23-1 counts as an open reading frame of uncertain function. Between the trimmed V and J ends, which lost 0 bases and 4 bases, there was a span of 7 bases. The CDR3 length is 13 residues.

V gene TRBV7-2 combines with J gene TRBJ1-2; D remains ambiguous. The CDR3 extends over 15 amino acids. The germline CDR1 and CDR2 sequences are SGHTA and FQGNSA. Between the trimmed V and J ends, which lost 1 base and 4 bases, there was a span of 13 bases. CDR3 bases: TGTGCCAGCAGCTTAGGAGGTACCCTCCCCTATGGCTACACCTTC. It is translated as CASSLGGTLPYGYTF.